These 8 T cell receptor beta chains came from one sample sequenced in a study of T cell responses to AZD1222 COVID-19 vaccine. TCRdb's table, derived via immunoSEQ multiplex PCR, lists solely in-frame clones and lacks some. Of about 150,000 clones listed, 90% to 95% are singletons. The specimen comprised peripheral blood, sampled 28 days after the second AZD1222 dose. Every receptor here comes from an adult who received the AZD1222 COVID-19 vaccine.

The CDR3 DNA is TGTGCCAGCAGTGAAGGGGGGAGGGTCTCAAATGAAAAACTGTTTTTT. Its protein product is CASSEGGRVSNEKLFF. The chain employs TRBV25-1 and TRBJ1-4; D perhaps matches TRBD1 (5 bases). This CDR3 comprises 16 residues. The V end was cut by 2 bases, the J end by 5 bases, with 15 bases between. Looked up from germline, CDR1 is MGHDK and CDR2 is SYGVNS. Looking up the rest from reference TRBV25-1 and TRBJ1-4 gives the full variable domain: EADIYQTPRYLVIGTGKKITLECSQTMGHDKMYWYQQDPGMELHLIHYSYGVNSTEKGDLSSESTVSRIRTEHFPLTLESARPSHTSQYLCASSEGGRVSNEKLFFGSGTQLSVL.

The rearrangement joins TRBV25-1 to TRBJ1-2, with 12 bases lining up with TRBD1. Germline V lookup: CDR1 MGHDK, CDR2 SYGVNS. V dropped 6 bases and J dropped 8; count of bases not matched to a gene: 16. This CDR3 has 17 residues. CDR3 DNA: TGTGCCAGCAGCCTGGGGATACCGGGACAGGGGGCGCGGGGCTACACCTTC. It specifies CASSLGIPGQGARGYTF.

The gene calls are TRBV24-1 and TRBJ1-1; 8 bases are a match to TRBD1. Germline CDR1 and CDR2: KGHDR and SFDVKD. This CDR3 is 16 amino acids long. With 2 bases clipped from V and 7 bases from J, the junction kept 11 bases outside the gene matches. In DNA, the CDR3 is TGTGCCACCAGTGATTCCGGACAGGGCTTTCGAGGTGAAGCTTTCTTT. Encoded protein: CATSDSGQGFRGEAFF.

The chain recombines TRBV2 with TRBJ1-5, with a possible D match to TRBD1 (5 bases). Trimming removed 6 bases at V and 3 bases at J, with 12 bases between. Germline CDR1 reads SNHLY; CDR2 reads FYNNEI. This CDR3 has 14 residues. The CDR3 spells CASRGRGINQPQHF. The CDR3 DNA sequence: TGTGCCAGCAGGGGGAGGGGTATCAATCAGCCCCAGCATTTT.

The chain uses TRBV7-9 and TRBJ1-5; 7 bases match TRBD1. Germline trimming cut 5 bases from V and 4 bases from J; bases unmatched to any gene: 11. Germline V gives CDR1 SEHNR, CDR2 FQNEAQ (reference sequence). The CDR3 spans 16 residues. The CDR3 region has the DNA TGTGCCAGCAGCCTGTCCCGGGACAGAGAAAATCAGCCCCAGCATTTT. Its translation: CASSLSRDRENQPQHF.

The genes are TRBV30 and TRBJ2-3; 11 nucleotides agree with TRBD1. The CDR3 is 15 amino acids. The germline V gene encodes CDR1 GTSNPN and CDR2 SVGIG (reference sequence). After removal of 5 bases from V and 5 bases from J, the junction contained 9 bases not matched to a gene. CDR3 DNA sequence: TGTGCCTGGTCCCCCGGGACAGGGGGTGTAGATACGCAGTATTTT. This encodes CAWSPGTGGVDTQYF.

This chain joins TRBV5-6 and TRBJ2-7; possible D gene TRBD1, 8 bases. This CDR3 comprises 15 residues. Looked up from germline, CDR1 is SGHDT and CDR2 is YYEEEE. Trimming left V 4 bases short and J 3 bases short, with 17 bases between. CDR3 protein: CASSLGQGGDYEQYF. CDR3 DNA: TGTGCCAGCAGCCTCGGACAGGGAGGGGACTACGAGCAGTACTTC.

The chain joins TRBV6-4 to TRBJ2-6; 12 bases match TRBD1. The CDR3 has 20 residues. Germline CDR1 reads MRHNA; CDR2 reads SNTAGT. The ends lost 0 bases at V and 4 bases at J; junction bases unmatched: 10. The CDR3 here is CASSDSRPGQGAGGANVLTF. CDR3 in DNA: TGTGCCAGCAGTGACTCCCGCCCGGGACAGGGGGCGGGGGGGGCCAACGTCCTGACTTTC.